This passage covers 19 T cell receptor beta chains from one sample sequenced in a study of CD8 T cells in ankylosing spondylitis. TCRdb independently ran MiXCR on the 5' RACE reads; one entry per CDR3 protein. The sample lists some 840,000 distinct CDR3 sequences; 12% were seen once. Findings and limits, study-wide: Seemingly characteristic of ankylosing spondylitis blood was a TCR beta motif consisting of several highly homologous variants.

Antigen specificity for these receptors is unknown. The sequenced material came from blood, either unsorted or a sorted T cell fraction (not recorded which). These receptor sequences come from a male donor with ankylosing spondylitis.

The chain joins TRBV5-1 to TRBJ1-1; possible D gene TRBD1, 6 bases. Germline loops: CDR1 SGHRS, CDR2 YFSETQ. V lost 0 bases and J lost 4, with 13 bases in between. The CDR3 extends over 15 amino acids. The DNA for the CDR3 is TGCGCCAGCAGCTTGGCCGCGGGGGCAGGCACTGAAGCTTTCTTT. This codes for CASSLAAGAGTEAFF.

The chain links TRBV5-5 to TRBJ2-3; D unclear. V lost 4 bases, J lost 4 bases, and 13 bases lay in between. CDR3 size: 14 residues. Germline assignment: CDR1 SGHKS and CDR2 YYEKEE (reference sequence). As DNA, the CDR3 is TGTGCCAGCAGCCAACAGAGTTACGCAGATACGCAGTATTTT. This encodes CASSQQSYADTQYF.

CDR3 sequence: CSVIWGGSATNEKLFF. The DNA of the CDR3 is TGCAGCGTCATATGGGGGGGGTCTGCAACTAATGAAAAACTGTTTTTT. The chain couples TRBV29-1 to TRBJ1-4, with D perhaps TRBD1 (5 bases). This CDR3 has 16 amino acids. The V gene lost 6 bases and the J gene lost 0 bases, with 17 bases spanning the gap. Germline V gene sequence: CDR1 SQVTM, CDR2 ANQGSEA.

CDR3 in amino acids: CASSITSGRETQYF. CDR3 coding DNA: TGTGCCAGCAGTATTACTAGCGGGAGAGAGACCCAGTACTTC. The chain employs TRBV28 and TRBJ2-5; 11 bases line up with TRBD2. CDR1 is MDHEN, CDR2 SYDVKM, per germline. The CDR3 spans 14 residues. The trim removed 5 bases at V and 4 bases at J, leaving 3 bases unmatched.

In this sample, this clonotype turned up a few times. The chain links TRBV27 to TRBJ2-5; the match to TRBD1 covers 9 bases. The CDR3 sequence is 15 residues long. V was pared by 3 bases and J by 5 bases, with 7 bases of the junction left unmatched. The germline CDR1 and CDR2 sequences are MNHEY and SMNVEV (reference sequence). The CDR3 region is CASSLGTGSGETQYF. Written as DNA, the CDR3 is TGTGCCAGCAGTTTGGGGACAGGGTCTGGTGAGACCCAGTACTTC.

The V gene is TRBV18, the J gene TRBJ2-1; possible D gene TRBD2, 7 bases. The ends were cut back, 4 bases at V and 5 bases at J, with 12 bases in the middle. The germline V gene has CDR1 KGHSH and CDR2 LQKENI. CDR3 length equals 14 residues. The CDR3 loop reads CASSHGEGDNEQFF. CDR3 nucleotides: TGTGCCAGCTCACACGGGGAGGGGGACAATGAGCAGTTCTTC. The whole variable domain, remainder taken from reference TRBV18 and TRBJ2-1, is NAGVMQNPRHLVRRRGQEARLRCSPMKGHSHVYWYRQLPEEGLKFMVYLQKENIIDESGMPKERFSAEFPKEGPSILRIQQVVRGDSAAYFCASSHGEGDNEQFFGPGTRLTVL.

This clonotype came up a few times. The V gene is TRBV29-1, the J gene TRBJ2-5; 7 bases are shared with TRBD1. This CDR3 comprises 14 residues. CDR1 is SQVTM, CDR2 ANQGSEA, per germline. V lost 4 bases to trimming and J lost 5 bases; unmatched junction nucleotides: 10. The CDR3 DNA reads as TGCAGCGTTGCCCCCGCAGGGGGTCGGGAGACCCAGTACTTC. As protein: CSVAPAGGRETQYF.

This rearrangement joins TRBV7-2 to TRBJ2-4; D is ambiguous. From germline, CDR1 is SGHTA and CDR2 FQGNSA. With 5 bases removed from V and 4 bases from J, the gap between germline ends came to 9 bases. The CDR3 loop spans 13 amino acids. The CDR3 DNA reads TGTGCCAGCAGCCAATCCGGAAAAAACATTCAGTACTTC. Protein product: CASSQSGKNIQYF.

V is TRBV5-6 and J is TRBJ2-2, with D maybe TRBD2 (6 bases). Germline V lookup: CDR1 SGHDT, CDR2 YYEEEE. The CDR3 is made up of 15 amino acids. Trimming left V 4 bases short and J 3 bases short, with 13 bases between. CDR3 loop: CASSRRGVHTGELFF. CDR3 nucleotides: TGTGCCAGCAGCCGGCGGGGTGTGCACACCGGGGAGCTGTTTTTT. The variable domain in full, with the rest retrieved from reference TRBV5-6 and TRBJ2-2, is DAGVTQSPTHLIKTRGQQVTLRCSPKSGHDTVSWYQQALGQGPQFIFQYYEEEERQRGNFPDRFSGHQFPNYSSELNVNALLLGDSALYLCASSRRGVHTGELFFGEGSRLTVL.

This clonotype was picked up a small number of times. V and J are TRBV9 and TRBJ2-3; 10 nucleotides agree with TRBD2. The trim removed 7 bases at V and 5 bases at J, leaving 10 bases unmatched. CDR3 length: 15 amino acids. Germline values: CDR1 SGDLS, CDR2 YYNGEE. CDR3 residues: CASSTSGRAGDTQYF. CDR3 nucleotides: TGTGCCAGCTCCACAAGCGGGAGGGCTGGAGATACGCAGTATTTT.

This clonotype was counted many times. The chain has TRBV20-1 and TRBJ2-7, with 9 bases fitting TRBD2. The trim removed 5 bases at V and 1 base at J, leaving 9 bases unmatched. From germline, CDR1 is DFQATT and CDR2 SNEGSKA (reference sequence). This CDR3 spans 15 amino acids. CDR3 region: CSAWLWTSDSYEQYF. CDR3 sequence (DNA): TGCAGTGCTTGGCTGTGGACTAGCGATTCCTACGAGCAGTACTTC.

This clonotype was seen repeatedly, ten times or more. The CDR3 reads CASSMRGLAGDHEQFF. CDR3 DNA sequence: TGTGCCAGCAGCATGCGGGGACTAGCGGGAGACCATGAGCAGTTCTTC. The rearrangement joins TRBV7-2 to TRBJ2-1; 14 bases match TRBD2. The CDR3 has 16 amino acids. The trim removed 5 bases at V and 8 bases at J, leaving 8 bases unmatched. Germline CDR1 SGHTA, CDR2 FQGNSA.

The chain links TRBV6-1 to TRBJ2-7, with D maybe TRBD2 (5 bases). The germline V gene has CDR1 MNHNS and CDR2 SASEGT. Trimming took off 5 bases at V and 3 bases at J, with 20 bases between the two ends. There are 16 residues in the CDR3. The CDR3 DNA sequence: TGTGCCAGCAGTAAGGTCGTAGACGGGATGAACTACGAGCAGTACTTC. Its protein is CASSKVVDGMNYEQYF.

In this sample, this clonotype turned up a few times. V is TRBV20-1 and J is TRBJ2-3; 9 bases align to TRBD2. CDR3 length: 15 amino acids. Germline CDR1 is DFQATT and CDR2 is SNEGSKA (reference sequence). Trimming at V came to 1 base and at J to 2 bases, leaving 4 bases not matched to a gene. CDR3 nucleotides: TGCAGTGCTAGAGTGGCGGGGGGGCCCACAGATACGCAGTATTTT. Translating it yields CSARVAGGPTDTQYF.

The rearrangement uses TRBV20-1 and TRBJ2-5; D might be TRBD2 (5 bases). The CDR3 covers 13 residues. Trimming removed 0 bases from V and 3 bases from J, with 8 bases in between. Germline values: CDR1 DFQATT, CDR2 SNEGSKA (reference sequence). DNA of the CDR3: TGCAGTGCTAGAGATTCGGGGAAAGAGACCCAGTACTTC. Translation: CSARDSGKETQYF.

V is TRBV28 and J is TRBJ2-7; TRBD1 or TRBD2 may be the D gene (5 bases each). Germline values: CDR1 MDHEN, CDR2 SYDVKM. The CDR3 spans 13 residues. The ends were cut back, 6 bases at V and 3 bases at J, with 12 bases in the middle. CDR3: CASRRDGLYEQYF. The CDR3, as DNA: TGTGCCAGCAGACGGGACGGCCTCTACGAGCAGTACTTC.

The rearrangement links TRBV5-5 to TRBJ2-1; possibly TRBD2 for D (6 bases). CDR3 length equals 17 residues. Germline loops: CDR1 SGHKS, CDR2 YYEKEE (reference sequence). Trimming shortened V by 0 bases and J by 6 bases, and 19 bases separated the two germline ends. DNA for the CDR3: TGTGCCAGCAGCTTGGTACCTCGTCTAGCAGCGGGCAATGAGCAGTTCTTC. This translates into CASSLVPRLAAGNEQFF. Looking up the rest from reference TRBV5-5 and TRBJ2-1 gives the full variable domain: DAGVTQSPTHLIKTRGQQVTLRCSPISGHKSVSWYQQVLGQGPQFIFQYYEKEERGRGNFPDRFSARQFPNYSSELNVNALLLGDSALYLCASSLVPRLAAGNEQFFGPGTRLTVL.

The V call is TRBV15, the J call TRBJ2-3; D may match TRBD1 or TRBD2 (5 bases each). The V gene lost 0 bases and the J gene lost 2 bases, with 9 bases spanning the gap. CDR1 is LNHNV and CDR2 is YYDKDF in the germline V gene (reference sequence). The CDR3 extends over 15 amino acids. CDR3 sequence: CATSREPGTTDTQYF. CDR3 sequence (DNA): TGTGCCACCAGCAGAGAACCCGGGACCACAGATACGCAGTATTTT. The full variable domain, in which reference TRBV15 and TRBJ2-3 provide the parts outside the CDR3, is DAMVIQNPRYQVTQFGKPVTLSCSQTLNHNVMYWYQQKSSQAPKLLFHYYDKDFNNEADTPDNFQSRRPNTSFCFLDIRSPGLGDTAMYLCATSREPGTTDTQYFGPGTRLTVL.

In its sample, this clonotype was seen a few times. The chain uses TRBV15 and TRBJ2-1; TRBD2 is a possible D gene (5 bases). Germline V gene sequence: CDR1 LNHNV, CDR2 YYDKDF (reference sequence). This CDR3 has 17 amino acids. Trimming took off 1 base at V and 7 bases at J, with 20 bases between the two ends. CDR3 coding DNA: TGTGCCACCAGCAGAGGAGGGAGACGGACCAATAGAAATGAGCAGTTCTTC. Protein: CATSRGGRRTNRNEQFF.